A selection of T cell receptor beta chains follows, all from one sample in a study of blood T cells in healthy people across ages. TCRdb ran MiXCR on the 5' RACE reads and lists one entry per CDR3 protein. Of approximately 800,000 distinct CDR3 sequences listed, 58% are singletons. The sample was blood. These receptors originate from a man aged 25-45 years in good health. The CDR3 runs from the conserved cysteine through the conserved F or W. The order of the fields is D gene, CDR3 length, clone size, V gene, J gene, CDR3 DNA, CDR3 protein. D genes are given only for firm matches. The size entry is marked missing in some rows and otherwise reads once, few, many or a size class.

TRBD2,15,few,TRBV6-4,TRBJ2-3,TGTGCCAGCAGTTCCGGGACTAGCGGGATGGATACGCAGTATTTT,CASSSGTSGMDTQYF
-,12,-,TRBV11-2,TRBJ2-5,TGTGCCAGCAGCCCCCAAGAAGAGACCCAGTACTTC,CASSPQEETQYF
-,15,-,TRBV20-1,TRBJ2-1,TGCAGTGCTATGGGCGACGCTAGCTCCTACAATGAGCAGTTGTTC,CSAMGDASSYNEQLF
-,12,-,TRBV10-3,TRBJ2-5,TGTGCCATCAGTGAACGGTTCACCACCCAGTACTTC,CAISERFTTQYF
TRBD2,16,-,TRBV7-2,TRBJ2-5,TGTGCCAGCAGCCGGACTAGCGGGGGGACTGGAGAGACCCAGTACTTC,CASSRTSGGTGETQYF
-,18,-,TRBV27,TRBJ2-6,TGTGCCAGCAGTTCAAGAATCAAAAGGCGAGCTGGGGCCAACGTCCTGACTTTC,CASSSRIKRRAGANVLTF
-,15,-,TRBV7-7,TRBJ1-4,TGTGCTAGCAGCTTAGCGGCCAGCCCGGGGGAAAAACTGTTTTTT,CASSLAASPGEKLFF
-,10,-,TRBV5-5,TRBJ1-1,TGTGCCAGCGTGCATGGTGAAGCTTTCTTT,CASVHGEAFF
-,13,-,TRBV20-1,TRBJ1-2,TGCAGTGCAGCCCCCGGGCCGACCTATGGCTACACCTTC,CSAAPGPTYGYTF
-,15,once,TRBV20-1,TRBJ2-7,TGCAGTGCTAGAGATAGTAGAAAACCCACCTACGAGCAGTACTTC,CSARDSRKPTYEQYF
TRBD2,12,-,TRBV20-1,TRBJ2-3,TGCAGTGCTAGAGGGGGGGGTCCTGCACAGTATTTT,CSARGGGPAQYF
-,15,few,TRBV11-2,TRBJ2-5,TGTGCCAGCAGCTTAGACCGGCCCAGCCAAGAGACCCAGTACTTC,CASSLDRPSQETQYF
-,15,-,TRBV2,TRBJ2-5,TGTGCCAGCACTCCACAGTCTGGGGCTTCGGGTGAGCAGTACTTC,CASTPQSGASGEQYF
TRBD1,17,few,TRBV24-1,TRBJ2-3,TGTGCCACCAGTGATTTAAGGGACAGGGGGACCACAGATACGCAGTATTTT,CATSDLRDRGTTDTQYF